These 25 T cell receptor beta chains share one sample of origin, sequenced in a study of T cells in localized non-small cell lung cancer. The assay was immunoSEQ multiplex PCR, and TCRdb's table has in-frame clones only and misses some. In the table there are some 2,500 clones, about a quarter of which are singletons. The material was lung tumor tissue, obtained before any cancer treatment. These receptors were taken from a male donor older than 55 with stage I lung adenocarcinoma.

This chain uses TRBV11-3 with TRBJ2-7; 7 positions match TRBD1. The CDR3 is 16 amino acids. Trimming at V came to 4 bases and at J to 0 bases, leaving 9 bases not matched to a gene. CDR1 SGHNT and CDR2 YENEEA come from the germline V gene. In DNA form, the CDR3 reads TGTGCCAGCAGCTACGCCGGGACAGAGATCTCCTACGAGCAGTACTTC. It translates to CASSYAGTEISYEQYF. Full variable domain (rest looked up from reference TRBV11-3 and TRBJ2-7): EAGVVQSPRYKIIEKKQPVAFWCNPISGHNTLYWYLQNLGQGPELLIRYENEEAVDDSQLPKDRFSAERLKGVDSTLKIQPAELGDSAVYLCASSYAGTEISYEQYFGPGTRLTVT.

The V and J genes are TRBV6-8 and TRBJ1-4; D is unclear. The CDR3 spans 16 residues. Trimming removed 2 bases from V and 0 bases from J, with 10 bases in between. Germline assignment: CDR1 MNHGY and CDR2 SAAAGT. The CDR3 DNA reads TGTGCCAGCAGTTACCGGGCGGACCCAACTAATGAAAAACTGTTTTTT. This encodes CASSYRADPTNEKLFF.

The CDR3: CASSTGQDQPQHF. The CDR3 nucleotides read TGCGCCAGCAGTACCGGGCAGGATCAGCCCCAGCATTTT. The chain combines TRBV10-1 with TRBJ1-5, with D unresolved. This CDR3 region has 13 residues. Looked up from germline, CDR1 is WNHNN and CDR2 is SYGVQD (reference sequence). V dropped 5 bases and J dropped 5 bases, with 10 bases sitting between them.

The V and J genes are TRBV18 and TRBJ2-2; D not certain. The CDR3 is made up of 18 amino acids. V was shortened by 4 bases and J by 0 bases, with 18 bases between the two germline ends. CDR1 is KGHSH, CDR2 LQKENI, per germline. CDR3 nucleotides: TGTGCCAGCTCACGTGGCCGGACGGCCATTTCGAACACCGGGGAGCTGTTTTTT. Its translation is CASSRGRTAISNTGELFF.

J is TRBJ1-6 and V is TRBV6-8; 8 nucleotides match TRBD1. The CDR3 runs to 15 residues. Looked up from germline, CDR1 is MNHGY and CDR2 is SAAAGT. The J segment lost 9 bases and the V segment lost 0 bases, leaving 4 bases of the junction unmatched. The CDR3 here is CASSYSAQGGSPLHF. DNA of the CDR3: TGTGCCAGCAGTTACTCGGCACAGGGGGGTTCACCCCTCCACTTT.

This clone came up a few times. The rearrangement joins TRBV6-1 to TRBJ2-6; no clear D. Trimming took off 1 base at V and 4 bases at J, with 5 bases between the two ends. Germline-derived CDR1 and CDR2 are MNHNS and SASEGT. The CDR3 has 14 amino acids. In DNA form, the CDR3 reads TGTGCCAGCAGTGAAGGCTCGGGGGCCAACGTCCTGACTTTC. This codes for CASSEGSGANVLTF.

V and J are TRBV6-8 and TRBJ2-3; possibly TRBD1 for D (6 bases). V was pared by 0 bases and J by 6 bases, with 10 bases between. This CDR3 is built from 14 residues. Germline CDR1 and CDR2: MNHGY and SAAAGT. This CDR3 is CASSYSGAADTQYF. CDR3 DNA: TGTGCCAGCAGTTACTCGGGGGCGGCGGATACGCAGTATTTT.

This rearrangement joins TRBV15 to TRBJ2-3; D possibly corresponds to TRBD2 (5 bases). The CDR3 is 16 amino acids. Trimming removed 1 base at V and 0 bases at J, with 11 bases between. Per the germline V gene, CDR1 is LNHNV and CDR2 is YYDKDF (reference sequence). As DNA, the CDR3 is TGTGCCACCAGCAGAGGGGAGCGCTTGAGCACAGATACGCAGTATTTT. The encoded protein is CATSRGERLSTDTQYF. Full variable domain (missing parts from reference TRBV15 and TRBJ2-3): DAMVIQNPRYQVTQFGKPVTLSCSQTLNHNVMYWYQQKSSQAPKLLFHYYDKDFNNEADTPDNFQSRRPNTSFCFLDIRSPGLGDTAMYLCATSRGERLSTDTQYFGPGTRLTVL.

The rearrangement uses TRBV29-1 and TRBJ2-2; TRBD1 might be the D (5 bases). The germline V gene has CDR1 SQVTM and CDR2 ANQGSEA. The CDR3 has 13 amino acids. V was trimmed by 4 bases and J by 7 bases, leaving 13 bases between them. The CDR3 region has the DNA TGCAGCGTTGGGTCCCCAGGGTACGGGGAGCTGTTTTTT. Translated, it gives CSVGSPGYGELFF.

This clone occurred once. The V call is TRBV6-8, the J call TRBJ1-4, with TRBD1 matching 7 bases. The CDR3 sequence is 15 residues long. V was clipped by 4 bases and J by 2 bases; unmatched bases: 4. CDR1 MNHGY and CDR2 SAAAGT come from the germline V gene. CDR3 nucleotide sequence: TGTGCCAGCAGTTCACAGGGGATGACTAATGAAAAACTGTTTTTT. Its protein is CASSSQGMTNEKLFF.

There are a few counts of this clone. CDR3 amino acids: CASSAGVGSGTAYGYTF. In DNA form, the CDR3 reads TGTGCCAGCAGCGCAGGAGTAGGTTCCGGGACAGCGTATGGCTACACCTTC. The chain is built from TRBV9 and TRBJ1-2; 7 nucleotides line up with TRBD1. The germline V gene has CDR1 SGDLS and CDR2 YYNGEE. V was pared by 3 bases and J by 5 bases, with 16 bases of the junction left unmatched. The CDR3 covers 17 residues.

In its sample, this clone is medium-sized. The V gene is TRBV6-8, the J gene TRBJ2-7; no reliable D call. This CDR3 region has 15 residues. The V end lost 0 bases, the J end lost 2 bases, and 11 bases lay between the germline ends. Germline CDR1 and CDR2: MNHGY and SAAAGT. CDR3 sequence (DNA): TGTGCCAGCAGTTACTCCCGACGGCCGACCTACGAGCAGTACTTC. The encoded protein is CASSYSRRPTYEQYF.

The rearrangement joins TRBV11-3 to TRBJ2-7, with 10 bases fitting TRBD1. Trimming at V came to 2 bases and at J to 7 bases, leaving 5 bases not matched to a gene. Per germline, CDR1 SGHNT and CDR2 YENEEA. The CDR3 covers 14 residues. CDR3 nucleotide sequence: TGTGCCAGCAGCTTACCGGGACAGGGGAAAGAGCAGTACTTC. This encodes CASSLPGQGKEQYF.

This clone has more than one count but fewer than ten. V gene TRBV12-2 combines with J gene TRBJ2-5; the D segment call TRBD2 is taken from the table without a DNA check. TRBV12-2 is an annotated pseudogene. The CDR3 has 14 residues. The CDR3 sequence: CASSLAGGRETQYF. The DNA of the CDR3 is TGTGCCAGTTCACTAGCGGGAGGGAGGGAGACCCAGTACTTC.

The CDR3 protein is CSVESPENTEAFF. CDR3 coding DNA: TGCAGCGTTGAGTCGCCAGAGAACACTGAAGCTTTCTTT. V gene TRBV29-1 combines with J gene TRBJ1-1; D not certain. There are 13 residues in the CDR3. The germline V and J ends were trimmed by 3 bases and 1 base, with 9 bases remaining between them. Looked up from germline, CDR1 is SQVTM and CDR2 is ANQGSEA.

The chain links TRBV6-8 to TRBJ2-7; D may correspond to TRBD1 or TRBD2 (5 bases each). Trimming shortened V by 10 bases and J by 3 bases, and 13 bases separated the two germline ends. Germline CDR1 MNHGY, CDR2 SAAAGT. The CDR3 has 12 residues. The CDR3 bases are TGTGCCACTTCGGGACCGCTCTACGAGCAGTACTTC. Its translation is CATSGPLYEQYF.

By sample share, this clone is medium-sized. The chain couples TRBV6-8 to TRBJ2-1; D tentatively reads TRBD1 or TRBD2 (5 bases each). This CDR3 has 14 amino acids. Trimming removed 4 bases from V and 6 bases from J, with 13 bases in between. Germline CDR1 MNHGY, CDR2 SAAAGT. CDR3 protein: CASSWDRYGNEQFF. The CDR3 DNA follows: TGTGCCAGCAGTTGGGACCGGTACGGCAATGAGCAGTTCTTC.

The rearrangement joins TRBV10-1 to TRBJ2-7; 9 positions agree with TRBD2. The CDR3 is made up of 15 amino acids. Germline CDR1 WNHNN, CDR2 SYGVQD (reference sequence). J lost 2 bases, V lost 3 bases, and 5 bases had no gene match. Here the CDR3 DNA reads TGCGCCAGCAGTGATGGGGCGGGGGGGACCTACGAGCAGTACTTC. Protein sequence: CASSDGAGGTYEQYF.

By share of the sample, this clone is medium-sized. This chain uses TRBV11-3 with TRBJ2-5, with TRBD2 matching over 9 bases. Germline V gene sequence: CDR1 SGHNT, CDR2 YENEEA. The ends lost 5 bases at V and 7 bases at J; junction bases unmatched: 11. This CDR3 is 15 amino acids long. This CDR3 reads CASSPRTSDIPTQYF. The CDR3 DNA follows: TGTGCCAGCAGCCCTCGGACTAGCGACATTCCGACCCAGTACTTC.

This clone has just a few counts. This chain uses TRBV11-3 with TRBJ2-2; D is undetermined. The germline V gene has CDR1 SGHNT and CDR2 YENEEA. The CDR3 runs 14 residues. V shed 4 bases and J shed 3 bases, with 9 bases lying between them. The CDR3 sequence is CASSSRPDTGELFF. CDR3 nucleotide sequence: TGTGCCAGCAGCTCCCGGCCGGACACCGGGGAGCTGTTTTTT.

There are a few counts of this clone. The rearrangement uses TRBV7-2 and TRBJ2-3, with 7 bases lining up with TRBD2. Trimming removed 5 bases from V and 1 base from J; junction bases left unmatched: 9. This CDR3 contains 16 residues. Per germline, CDR1 SGHTA and CDR2 FQGNSA. This CDR3 reads CASSIGTTPRTDTQYF. Here the CDR3 DNA reads TGTGCCAGCAGCATTGGGACTACCCCGCGCACAGATACGCAGTATTTT.

The chain links TRBV5-1 to TRBJ2-7, with D perhaps TRBD1 or TRBD2 (5 bases each). The CDR3 totals 14 residues. In germline, CDR1 is SGHRS, CDR2 YFSETQ. V was trimmed by 1 base and J by 2 bases, leaving 10 bases between them. The CDR3 DNA follows: TGCGCCAGCAGCTTGACCGGGACCACCTACGAGCAGTACTTC. It is translated as CASSLTGTTYEQYF.

This clone was recorded a few times. J is TRBJ2-7 and V is TRBV11-3; TRBD1 matches 9 bases. J gave up 9 bases and V 1 base, and 10 bases lay outside the gene matches. The CDR3 contains 15 residues. Germline V gene data show CDR1 as SGHNT and CDR2 as YENEEA. CDR3 DNA sequence: TGTGCCAGCAGCTTAGGAGGGACAGGGAGGTTGGGGCAGTACTTC. Translated: CASSLGGTGRLGQYF.

The CDR3 DNA follows: TGTGCCACCAGCTTTCCAGGGGGGGATCGTCAGCCCCAGCATTTT. It encodes CATSFPGGDRQPQHF. This chain connects TRBV15 to TRBJ1-5; 7 bases line up with TRBD1. From germline, CDR1 is LNHNV and CDR2 YYDKDF (reference sequence). V shed 5 bases and J 6 bases; nucleotides not matched to a gene: 10. The CDR3 extends over 15 amino acids.

Sample share makes this clone medium-sized. The V and J genes are TRBV9 and TRBJ2-1, with 8 positions matching TRBD2. Germline CDR1 reads SGDLS; CDR2 reads YYNGEE. The junction had 8 bases not matched to a gene; V was cut back by 0 bases and J by 6 bases. This CDR3 contains 16 residues. The CDR3 here is CASSVGGGLVGNEQFF. CDR3 nucleotide sequence: TGTGCCAGCAGCGTAGGAGGGGGACTAGTTGGCAATGAGCAGTTCTTC.